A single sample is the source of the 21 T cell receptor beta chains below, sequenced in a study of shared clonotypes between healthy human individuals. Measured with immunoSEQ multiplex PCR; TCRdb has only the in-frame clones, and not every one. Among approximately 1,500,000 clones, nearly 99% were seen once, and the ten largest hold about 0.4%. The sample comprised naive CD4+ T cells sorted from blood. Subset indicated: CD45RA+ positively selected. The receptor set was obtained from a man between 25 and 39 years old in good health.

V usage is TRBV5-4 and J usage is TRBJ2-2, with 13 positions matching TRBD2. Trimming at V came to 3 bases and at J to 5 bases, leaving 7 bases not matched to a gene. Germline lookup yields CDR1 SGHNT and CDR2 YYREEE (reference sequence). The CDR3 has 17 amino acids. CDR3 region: CASSYRGTSGKTGELFF. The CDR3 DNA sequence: TGTGCCAGCAGCTACAGGGGGACTAGCGGGAAGACCGGGGAGCTGTTTTTT.

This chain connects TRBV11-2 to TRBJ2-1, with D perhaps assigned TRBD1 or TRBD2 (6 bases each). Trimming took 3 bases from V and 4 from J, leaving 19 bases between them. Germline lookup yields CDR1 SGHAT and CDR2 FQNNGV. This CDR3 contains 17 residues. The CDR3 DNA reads TGTGCCAGCAGCTTCAGTCGTAGAAGGGGGGTTTACAATGAGCAGTTCTTC. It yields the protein CASSFSRRRGVYNEQFF.

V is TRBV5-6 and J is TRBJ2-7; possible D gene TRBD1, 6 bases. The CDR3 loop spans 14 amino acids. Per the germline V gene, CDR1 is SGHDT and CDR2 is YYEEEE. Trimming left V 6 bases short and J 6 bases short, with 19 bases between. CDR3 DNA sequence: TGTGCCAGCAAGACCGGGCCACAGGGCTCCGAGCAGTACTTC. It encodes CASKTGPQGSEQYF.

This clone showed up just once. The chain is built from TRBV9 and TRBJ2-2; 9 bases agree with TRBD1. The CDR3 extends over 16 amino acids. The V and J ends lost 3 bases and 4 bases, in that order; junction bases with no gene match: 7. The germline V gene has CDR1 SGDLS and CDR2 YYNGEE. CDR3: CASSAHRGQGTGELFF. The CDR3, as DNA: TGTGCCAGCAGCGCCCACAGGGGGCAGGGCACCGGGGAGCTGTTTTTT. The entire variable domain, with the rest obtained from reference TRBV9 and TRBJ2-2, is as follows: DSGVTQTPKHLITATGQRVTLRCSPRSGDLSVYWYQQSLDQGLQFLIQYYNGEERAKGNILERFSAQQFPDLHSELNLSSLELGDSALYFCASSAHRGQGTGELFFGEGSRLTVL.

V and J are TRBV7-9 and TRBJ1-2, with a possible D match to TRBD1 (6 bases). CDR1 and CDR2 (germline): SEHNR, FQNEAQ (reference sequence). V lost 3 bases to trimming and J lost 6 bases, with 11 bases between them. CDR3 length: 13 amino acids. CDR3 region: CASSFSGEDGYTF. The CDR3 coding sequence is TGTGCCAGCAGCTTCTCAGGGGAGGATGGCTACACCTTC.

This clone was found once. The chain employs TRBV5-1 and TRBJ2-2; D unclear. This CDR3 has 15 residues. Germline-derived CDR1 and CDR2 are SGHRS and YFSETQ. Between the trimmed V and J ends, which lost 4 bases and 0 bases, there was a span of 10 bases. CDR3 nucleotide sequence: TGCGCCAGCAGCCAGGACGCGGCGAACACCGGGGAGCTGTTTTTT. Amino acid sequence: CASSQDAANTGELFF.

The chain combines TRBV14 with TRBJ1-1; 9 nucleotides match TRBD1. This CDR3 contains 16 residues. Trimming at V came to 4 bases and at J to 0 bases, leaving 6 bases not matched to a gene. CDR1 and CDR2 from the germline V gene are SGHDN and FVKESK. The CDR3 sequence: CASSLRTGAMNTEAFF. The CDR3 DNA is TGTGCCAGCAGCCTCAGGACAGGGGCGATGAACACTGAAGCTTTCTTT.

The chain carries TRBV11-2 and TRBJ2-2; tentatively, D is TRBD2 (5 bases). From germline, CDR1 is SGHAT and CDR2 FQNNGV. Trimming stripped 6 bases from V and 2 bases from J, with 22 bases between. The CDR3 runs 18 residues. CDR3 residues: CASSYKDGWERNTGELFF. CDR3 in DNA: TGTGCCAGCAGTTATAAAGATGGGTGGGAGCGTAACACCGGGGAGCTGTTTTTT. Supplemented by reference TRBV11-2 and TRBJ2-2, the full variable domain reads EAGVAQSPRYKIIEKRQSVAFWCNPISGHATLYWYQQILGQGPKLLIQFQNNGVVDDSQLPKDRFSAERLKGVDSTLKIQPAKLEDSAVYLCASSYKDGWERNTGELFFGEGSRLTVL.

CDR3 DNA: TGTGCCAGCAGCTTAGAAGAGGGATTCTATGGCTACACCTTC. Its protein product is CASSLEEGFYGYTF. The rearrangement links TRBV7-9 to TRBJ1-2; no definite D call. V dropped 1 base and J dropped 4 bases, with 10 bases sitting between them. This CDR3 contains 14 residues. Germline V gives CDR1 SEHNR, CDR2 FQNEAQ (reference sequence).

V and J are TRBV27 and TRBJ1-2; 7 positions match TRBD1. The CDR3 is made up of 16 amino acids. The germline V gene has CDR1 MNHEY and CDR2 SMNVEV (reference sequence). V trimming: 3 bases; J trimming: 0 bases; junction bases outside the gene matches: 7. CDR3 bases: TGTGCCAGCAGTTTCGCCGGACAGGAAGCTAACTATGGCTACACCTTC. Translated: CASSFAGQEANYGYTF.

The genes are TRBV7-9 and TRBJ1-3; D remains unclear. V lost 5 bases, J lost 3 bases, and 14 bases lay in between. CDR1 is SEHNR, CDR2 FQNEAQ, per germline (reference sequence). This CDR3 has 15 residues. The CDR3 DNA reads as TGTGCCAGCAGCCCATTAGGACTGAGTGGAAACACCATATATTTT. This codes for CASSPLGLSGNTIYF. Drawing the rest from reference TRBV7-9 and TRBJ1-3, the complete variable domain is DTGVSQNPRHKITKRGQNVTFRCDPISEHNRLYWYRQTLGQGPEFLTYFQNEAQLEKSRLLSDRFSAERPKGSFSTLEIQRTEQGDSAMYLCASSPLGLSGNTIYFGEGSWLTVV.

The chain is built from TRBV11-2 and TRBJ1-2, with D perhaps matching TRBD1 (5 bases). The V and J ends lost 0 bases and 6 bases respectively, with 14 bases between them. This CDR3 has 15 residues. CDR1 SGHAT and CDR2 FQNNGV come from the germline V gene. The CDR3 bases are TGTGCCAGCAGCTTAGACGGGCGGGGGAACGATGGCTACACCTTC. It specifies CASSLDGRGNDGYTF.

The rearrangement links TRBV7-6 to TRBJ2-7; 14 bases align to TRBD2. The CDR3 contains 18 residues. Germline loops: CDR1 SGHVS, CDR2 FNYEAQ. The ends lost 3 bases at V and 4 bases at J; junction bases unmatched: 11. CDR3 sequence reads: CASSFMTGLAGVRYEQYF. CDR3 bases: TGTGCCAGCAGCTTCATGACGGGACTAGCGGGAGTTCGGTACGAGCAGTACTTC.

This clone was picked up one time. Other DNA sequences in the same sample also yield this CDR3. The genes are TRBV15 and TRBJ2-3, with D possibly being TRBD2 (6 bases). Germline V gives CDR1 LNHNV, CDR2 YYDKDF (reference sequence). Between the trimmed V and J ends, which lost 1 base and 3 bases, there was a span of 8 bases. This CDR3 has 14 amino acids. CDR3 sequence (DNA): TGTGCCACCAGCAGAGGCGGGGCAACAGATACGCAGTATTTT. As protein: CATSRGGATDTQYF.

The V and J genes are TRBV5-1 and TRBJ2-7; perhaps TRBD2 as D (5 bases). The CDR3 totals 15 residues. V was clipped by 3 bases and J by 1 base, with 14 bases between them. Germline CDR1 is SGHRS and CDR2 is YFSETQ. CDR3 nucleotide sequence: TGCGCCAGCAGCTCAGCGGAATCGGGGTCCTACGAGCAGTACTTC. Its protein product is CASSSAESGSYEQYF.

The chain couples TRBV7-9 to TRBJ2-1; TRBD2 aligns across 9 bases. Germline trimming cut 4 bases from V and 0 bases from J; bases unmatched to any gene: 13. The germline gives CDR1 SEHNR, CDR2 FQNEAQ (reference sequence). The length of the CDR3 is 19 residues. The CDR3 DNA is TGTGCCAGCAGCTCTCGACGACGACTAGCGGCGAGCTCCTACAATGAGCAGTTCTTC. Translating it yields CASSSRRRLAASSYNEQFF.

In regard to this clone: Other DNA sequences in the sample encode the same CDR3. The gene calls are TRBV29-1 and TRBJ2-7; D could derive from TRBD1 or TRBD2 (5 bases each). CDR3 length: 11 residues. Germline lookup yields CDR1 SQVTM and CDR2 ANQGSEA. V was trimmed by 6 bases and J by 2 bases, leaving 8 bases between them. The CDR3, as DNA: TGCAGCGTCAGGGAGACCTACGAGCAGTACTTC. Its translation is CSVRETYEQYF.

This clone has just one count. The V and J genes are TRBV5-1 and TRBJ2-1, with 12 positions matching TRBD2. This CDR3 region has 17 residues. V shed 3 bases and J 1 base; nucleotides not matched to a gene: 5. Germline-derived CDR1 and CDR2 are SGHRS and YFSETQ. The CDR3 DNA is TGCGCCAGCAGCTGGGGACTAGCGGGCTTGTCCTACAATGAGCAGTTCTTC. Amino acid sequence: CASSWGLAGLSYNEQFF.

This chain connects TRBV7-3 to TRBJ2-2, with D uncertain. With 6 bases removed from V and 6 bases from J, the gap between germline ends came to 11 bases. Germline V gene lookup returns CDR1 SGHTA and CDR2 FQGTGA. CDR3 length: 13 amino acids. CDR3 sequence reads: CASSDSRAGELFF. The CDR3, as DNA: TGTGCCAGCAGTGATTCTAGGGCCGGGGAGCTGTTTTTT. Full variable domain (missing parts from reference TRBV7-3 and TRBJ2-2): GAGVSQTPSNKVTEKGKYVELRCDPISGHTALYWYRQSLGQGPEFLIYFQGTGAADDSGLPNDRFFAVRPEGSVSTLKIQRTERGDSAVYLCASSDSRAGELFFGEGSRLTVL.

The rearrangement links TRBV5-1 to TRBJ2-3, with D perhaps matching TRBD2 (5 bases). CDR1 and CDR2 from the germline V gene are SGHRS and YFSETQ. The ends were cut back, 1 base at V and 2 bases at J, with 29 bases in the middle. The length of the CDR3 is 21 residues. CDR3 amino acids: CASSLNPRGSRTATFTDTQYF. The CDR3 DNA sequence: TGCGCCAGCAGCTTGAATCCGCGCGGGTCTCGAACCGCAACATTCACAGATACGCAGTATTTT. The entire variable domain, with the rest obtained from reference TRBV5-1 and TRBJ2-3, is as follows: KAGVTQTPRYLIKTRGQQVTLSCSPISGHRSVSWYQQTPGQGLQFLFEYFSETQRNKGNFPGRFSGRQFSNSRSEMNVSTLELGDSALYLCASSLNPRGSRTATFTDTQYFGPGTRLTVL.

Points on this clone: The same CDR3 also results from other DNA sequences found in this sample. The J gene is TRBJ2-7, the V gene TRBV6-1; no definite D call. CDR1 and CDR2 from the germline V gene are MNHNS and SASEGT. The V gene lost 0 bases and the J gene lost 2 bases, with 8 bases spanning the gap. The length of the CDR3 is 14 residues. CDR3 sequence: CASSEARLTYEQYF. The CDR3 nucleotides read TGTGCCAGCAGTGAAGCCCGCCTCACCTACGAGCAGTACTTC.